These T cell receptor beta chains were read from a single sample in a study of CD4 T cells in relation to SARS-CoV-2 and coronaviruses. Profiling relied on immunoSEQ multiplex PCR, and the TCRdb table lists in-frame clones only, not all of them. The table records about 28,000 clones, about 70% of them present only once. The antigens of these receptors remain unknown. Sequenced material: CD4+ T cells from PBMCs, cultured in vitro. All receptors derive from a human donor in good health. Both conserved end residues are part of each CDR3. A D gene is named only where the DNA matches it firmly. The listing skips clone size in some rows; elsewhere it reads once, few, many or a size class.

cdr3_nt: TGTGCCAGCAGTGAAATGGGAGGTGGGGCTAGCACAGATACGCAGTATTTT
cdr3_aa: CASSEMGGGASTDTQYF
d_call: NA
clone_size: NA
j_call: TRBJ2-3
v_call: TRBV6-1

cdr3_nt: TGTGCCAGCAGCCGCCACGGGACAGGCCCCTCTGGGGCCAACGTCCTGACTTTC
cdr3_aa: CASSRHGTGPSGANVLTF
d_call: TRBD1
clone_size: NA
j_call: TRBJ2-6
v_call: TRBV7-2

cdr3_nt: TGTGCCAGCAGCTTCCGGGATCGGAACACTGAAGCTTTCTTT
cdr3_aa: CASSFRDRNTEAFF
d_call: NA
clone_size: NA
j_call: TRBJ1-1
v_call: TRBV7-2

cdr3_nt: TGTGCCTGGTCCAAGGGGGGGACGCAAGAGACCCAGTACTTC
cdr3_aa: CAWSKGGTQETQYF
d_call: NA
clone_size: NA
j_call: TRBJ2-5
v_call: TRBV30

cdr3_nt: TGCGCCAGCAGCCAAGGGGGCGGGGGGGTCGGCGGGGAGCTGTTTTTT
cdr3_aa: CASSQGGGGVGGELFF
d_call: TRBD2
clone_size: NA
j_call: TRBJ2-2
v_call: TRBV4-1

cdr3_nt: TGTGCCAGCAGTTACCCCCAGCCCGGGGAGCTGTTTTTT
cdr3_aa: CASSYPQPGELFF
d_call: NA
clone_size: NA
j_call: TRBJ2-2
v_call: TRBV6-2/TRBV6-3

cdr3_nt: TGTGCCAGCACCTCGCGGGGGACGGGGCAGCCCCAGCATTTT
cdr3_aa: CASTSRGTGQPQHF
d_call: NA
clone_size: NA
j_call: TRBJ1-5
v_call: TRBV2

cdr3_nt: TGCGCCAGCAGCTTGAGACAGGGGATGAGCGAGCAGTACTTC
cdr3_aa: CASSLRQGMSEQYF
d_call: TRBD1
clone_size: few
j_call: TRBJ2-7
v_call: TRBV5-1

cdr3_nt: TGTGCCAGTAATACTCTCTTGGGGGTGCCGAACACTGAAGCTTTCTTT
cdr3_aa: CASNTLLGVPNTEAFF
d_call: NA
clone_size: NA
j_call: TRBJ1-1
v_call: TRBV19

cdr3_nt: TGTGCCAGTAGTCCCGGCACCGACTATGGCTACACCTTC
cdr3_aa: CASSPGTDYGYTF
d_call: NA
clone_size: once
j_call: TRBJ1-2
v_call: TRBV19

cdr3_nt: TGTGCCAGCAGCGCACAGGGGGGGGGTTACGAGCAGTACTTC
cdr3_aa: CASSAQGGGYEQYF
d_call: NA
clone_size: NA
j_call: TRBJ2-7
v_call: TRBV11-1

cdr3_nt: TGCAGCGTCTCCTCGGGGACAGGGAGCTATGGCTACACCTTC
cdr3_aa: CSVSSGTGSYGYTF
d_call: TRBD1
clone_size: NA
j_call: TRBJ1-2
v_call: TRBV29-1

cdr3_nt: TGTGCCAGCAGCCTGACAGGGGGCCGCACTGAAGCTTTCTTT
cdr3_aa: CASSLTGGRTEAFF
d_call: TRBD1
clone_size: few
j_call: TRBJ1-1
v_call: TRBV7-2

cdr3_nt: TGCGCCAGCAGCAGACTAATGAACACTGAAGCTTTCTTT
cdr3_aa: CASSRLMNTEAFF
d_call: NA
clone_size: NA
j_call: TRBJ1-1
v_call: TRBV10-2

cdr3_nt: TGTGCCAGCAGTTACGGAATGACAGGGGTCCAAGAGACCCAGTACTTC
cdr3_aa: CASSYGMTGVQETQYF
d_call: TRBD1
clone_size: NA
j_call: TRBJ2-5
v_call: TRBV6-6

cdr3_nt: TGCGCCAGCAGCTCGGCCGGACAGGCCCCTGGAAACACCATATATTTT
cdr3_aa: CASSSAGQAPGNTIYF
d_call: TRBD1
clone_size: NA
j_call: TRBJ1-3
v_call: TRBV5-1

cdr3_nt: TGTGCCAGCAGCCAGCAGAGACAGCTTAACTATGGCTACACCTTC
cdr3_aa: CASSQQRQLNYGYTF
d_call: NA
clone_size: NA
j_call: TRBJ1-2
v_call: TRBV7-8

cdr3_nt: TGTGCCAGCAGCCCCACGGACAGGGGGCCTGGAAACACCATATATTTT
cdr3_aa: CASSPTDRGPGNTIYF
d_call: TRBD1
clone_size: NA
j_call: TRBJ1-3
v_call: TRBV28

cdr3_nt: TGTGCCAGCAGTTACGGTCGTCTAGCTGGCGAGCAGTACTTC
cdr3_aa: CASSYGRLAGEQYF
d_call: NA
clone_size: NA
j_call: TRBJ2-7
v_call: TRBV6-5

cdr3_nt: TGTGCCAGCAGCTTAGGAGGAGGAGGGGGCGAAAACTATGGCTACACCTTC
cdr3_aa: CASSLGGGGGENYGYTF
d_call: TRBD1
clone_size: NA
j_call: TRBJ1-2
v_call: TRBV7-9

cdr3_nt: TGTGCCAGCAGCCAAGAGATAGGGGACAGGGGCACTGAAGCTTTCTTT
cdr3_aa: CASSQEIGDRGTEAFF
d_call: TRBD1
clone_size: NA
j_call: TRBJ1-1
v_call: TRBV3-1/TRBV3-2

cdr3_nt: TGTGCCAGCAGGGGGGACAGGGGGCCGGGGCAGCCCCAGCATTTT
cdr3_aa: CASRGDRGPGQPQHF
d_call: TRBD1
clone_size: NA
j_call: TRBJ1-5
v_call: TRBV2

cdr3_nt: TGTGCCAGCAAAACGGGGACAGTACAAGAGACCCAGTACTTC
cdr3_aa: CASKTGTVQETQYF
d_call: TRBD1
clone_size: NA
j_call: TRBJ2-5
v_call: TRBV6-5

cdr3_nt: TGTGCCAGCAGTCCACTGCCCGCAGGTTTACGGAGCAATCAGCCCCAGCATTTT
cdr3_aa: CASSPLPAGLRSNQPQHF
d_call: NA
clone_size: NA
j_call: TRBJ1-5
v_call: TRBV28

cdr3_nt: TGTGCCAGCAGTGAAATGGGCCAAACAGATACGCAGTATTTT
cdr3_aa: CASSEMGQTDTQYF
d_call: NA
clone_size: NA
j_call: TRBJ2-3
v_call: TRBV2

cdr3_nt: TGCAGCGTTGAATCAGGGGGCTATGGCTACACCTTC
cdr3_aa: CSVESGGYGYTF
d_call: TRBD1
clone_size: NA
j_call: TRBJ1-2
v_call: TRBV29-1

cdr3_nt: TGTGCCAGTAGTCCCTGGACAGGGGTAAACATTCAGTACTTC
cdr3_aa: CASSPWTGVNIQYF
d_call: TRBD1
clone_size: NA
j_call: TRBJ2-4
v_call: TRBV19

cdr3_nt: TGTGCCAGCAGTCCGCGGGGGGGAGATACGCAGTATTTT
cdr3_aa: CASSPRGGDTQYF
d_call: TRBD2
clone_size: few
j_call: TRBJ2-3
v_call: TRBV7-2

cdr3_nt: TGTGCCAGCTCACCACGGGACAGGGCCTACGAGCAGTACTTC
cdr3_aa: CASSPRDRAYEQYF
d_call: TRBD1
clone_size: NA
j_call: TRBJ2-7
v_call: TRBV18

cdr3_nt: TGTGCCAGCAGCCCCCTGGGACAGGGACGCTTTGAGACCCAGTACTTC
cdr3_aa: CASSPLGQGRFETQYF
d_call: TRBD1
clone_size: NA
j_call: TRBJ2-5
v_call: TRBV5-4

cdr3_nt: TGTGCCAGCAGTTCGACAGGGTTCGATGGCTACACCTTC
cdr3_aa: CASSSTGFDGYTF
d_call: TRBD1
clone_size: NA
j_call: TRBJ1-2
v_call: TRBV28

cdr3_nt: TGTGCCAGCAGCCAAGCCGGATTATGGGGCTACACCTTC
cdr3_aa: CASSQAGLWGYTF
d_call: NA
clone_size: NA
j_call: TRBJ1-2
v_call: TRBV14

cdr3_nt: TGTGCCAGCTCACCCTCCTCGGGACAGGACTATGGCTACACCTTC
cdr3_aa: CASSPSSGQDYGYTF
d_call: TRBD1
clone_size: NA
j_call: TRBJ1-2
v_call: TRBV18

cdr3_nt: TGTGCCAGCAGCCACCTTTCCCATCGAGGGACCGGGGAGCTGTTTTTT
cdr3_aa: CASSHLSHRGTGELFF
d_call: NA
clone_size: NA
j_call: TRBJ2-2
v_call: TRBV3-1/TRBV3-2

cdr3_nt: TGTGCCAGCAGCAACGGACAGGGGGTCAACACCGGAAACACCATATATTTT
cdr3_aa: CASSNGQGVNTGNTIYF
d_call: TRBD1
clone_size: NA
j_call: TRBJ1-3
v_call: TRBV9

cdr3_nt: TGTGCCAGCAGTAAGTGGGAGGCCTACGAGCAGTACTTC
cdr3_aa: CASSKWEAYEQYF
d_call: NA
clone_size: NA
j_call: TRBJ2-7
v_call: TRBV6-2/TRBV6-3

cdr3_nt: TGTGCCAGCAGTTACTCCGGGGTTAGAGGAAACACCATATATTTT
cdr3_aa: CASSYSGVRGNTIYF
d_call: NA
clone_size: once
j_call: TRBJ1-3
v_call: TRBV6-6

cdr3_nt: TGTGCCAGCAGCCCCTCCGGGCAAAACTCCTACAATGAGCAGTTCTTC
cdr3_aa: CASSPSGQNSYNEQFF
d_call: NA
clone_size: NA
j_call: TRBJ2-1
v_call: TRBV9

cdr3_nt: TGTGCCAGCAGCCAAGGAAGACGCTCTGGAAACACCATATATTTT
cdr3_aa: CASSQGRRSGNTIYF
d_call: NA
clone_size: NA
j_call: TRBJ1-3
v_call: TRBV3-1/TRBV3-2

cdr3_nt: TGCGCCAGCAGCCAAGTGCAGGGTTATTCACCCCTCCACTTT
cdr3_aa: CASSQVQGYSPLHF
d_call: NA
clone_size: once
j_call: TRBJ1-6
v_call: TRBV4-1

cdr3_nt: TGTGCCGCGGCGTTCCAGGTGGACACTGAAGCTTTCTTT
cdr3_aa: CAAAFQVDTEAFF
d_call: NA
clone_size: few
j_call: TRBJ1-1
v_call: TRBV10-3

cdr3_nt: TGCGCCAGCAGCGTGGGGACAGATCCCTTGGATACGCAGTATTTT
cdr3_aa: CASSVGTDPLDTQYF
d_call: TRBD1
clone_size: NA
j_call: TRBJ2-3
v_call: TRBV5-1

cdr3_nt: TGTGCCAGCAGCCCGGGACAGAACTATGGCTACACCTTC
cdr3_aa: CASSPGQNYGYTF
d_call: TRBD1
clone_size: NA
j_call: TRBJ1-2
v_call: TRBV5-4

cdr3_nt: TGTGCCTGGAGTTGGACCACATCTGGGGAGCAGTTCTTC
cdr3_aa: CAWSWTTSGEQFF
d_call: NA
clone_size: few
j_call: TRBJ2-1
v_call: TRBV30

cdr3_nt: TGTGCCAGCAGCGAGGACAGACCTTATGGCTACACCTTC
cdr3_aa: CASSEDRPYGYTF
d_call: NA
clone_size: once
j_call: TRBJ1-2
v_call: TRBV12-3/TRBV12-4

cdr3_nt: TGTGCCAGCAGCTTGGCACAGGGCGATCAGCCCCAGCATTTT
cdr3_aa: CASSLAQGDQPQHF
d_call: NA
clone_size: NA
j_call: TRBJ1-5
v_call: TRBV11-2

cdr3_nt: TGTGCCAGTAGCCTATACGTGAACACTGAAGCTTTCTTT
cdr3_aa: CASSLYVNTEAFF
d_call: NA
clone_size: few
j_call: TRBJ1-1
v_call: TRBV19